A selection of T cell receptor beta chains follows, all from one sample in a study of cytomegalovirus exposure and HLA in healthy donors. The data were produced by immunoSEQ multiplex PCR, yet TCRdb's version contains in-frame clones alone and is incomplete. The table has about 150,000 clones, almost 85% seen once. Sequenced material: PBMCs. Receptors were obtained from a man aged 25 to 40 in good health and CMV-seropositive. The CDR3 runs from the conserved cysteine through the conserved F or W. Each record gives: V gene, D gene, J gene, clone size, CDR3 DNA, CDR3 protein. A D gene is named only where the DNA matches it firmly. Clone size appears in some rows only: once, few, many, or a class for an expanded clone.

v_call: TRBV10-3; d_call: TRBD2; j_call: TRBJ2-2; clone_size: -; cdr3_nt: TGTGCCATCAAACGGGAGGGGAGGAACACCGGGGAGCTGTTTTTT; cdr3_aa: CAIKREGRNTGELFF
v_call: TRBV10-3; d_call: TRBD2; j_call: TRBJ2-3; clone_size: -; cdr3_nt: TGTGCCATCAGTGAGTCACGGGCTAGCGGGGGGTACACGGATACGCAGTATTTT; cdr3_aa: CAISESRASGGYTDTQYF
v_call: TRBV4-1; d_call: -; j_call: TRBJ1-1; clone_size: -; cdr3_nt: TGCGCCAGCAGCCAAGATCTGGCAGGGCCAAACACTGAAGCTTTCTTT; cdr3_aa: CASSQDLAGPNTEAFF
v_call: TRBV5-1; d_call: TRBD1; j_call: TRBJ1-3; clone_size: few; cdr3_nt: TGCGCCAGCAGCCTTCAGGGGGCAAGAGGAAACACCATATATTTT; cdr3_aa: CASSLQGARGNTIYF
v_call: TRBV9; d_call: TRBD1; j_call: TRBJ1-1; clone_size: -; cdr3_nt: TGTGCCAGCAGCGTAGGAGGGGGCGAGATGAACACTGAAGCTTTCTTT; cdr3_aa: CASSVGGGEMNTEAFF
v_call: TRBV2; d_call: -; j_call: TRBJ1-2; clone_size: few; cdr3_nt: TGTGCCAGCAGGGTCAGGTTCTTTAACTATGGCTACACCTTC; cdr3_aa: CASRVRFFNYGYTF
v_call: TRBV7-3; d_call: TRBD1; j_call: TRBJ1-2; clone_size: -; cdr3_nt: TGTGCCAGCAGCCCCAGGACAGGGCGGGGTTATGGCTACACCTTC; cdr3_aa: CASSPRTGRGYGYTF
v_call: TRBV27; d_call: TRBD2; j_call: TRBJ2-5; clone_size: -; cdr3_nt: TGTGCCAGCAGCCTAGGGACTAGCGGAAGGGAGACCCAGTACTTC; cdr3_aa: CASSLGTSGRETQYF
v_call: TRBV5-1; d_call: -; j_call: TRBJ1-6; clone_size: -; cdr3_nt: TGCGCCAGCAGCTCAGGACAGAGCTCCTATAATTCACCCCTCCACTTT; cdr3_aa: CASSSGQSSYNSPLHF
v_call: TRBV11-2; d_call: TRBD1; j_call: TRBJ1-2; clone_size: -; cdr3_nt: TGTGCCAGCAGCTACGACAGGGGCTATGGCTACACCTTC; cdr3_aa: CASSYDRGYGYTF
v_call: TRBV18; d_call: TRBD2; j_call: TRBJ2-3; clone_size: -; cdr3_nt: TGTGCCAGCTCACCGTTGGGACTAGCGGCAAACACAGATACGCAGTATTTT; cdr3_aa: CASSPLGLAANTDTQYF
v_call: TRBV19; d_call: -; j_call: TRBJ2-7; clone_size: once; cdr3_nt: TGTGCCAGTAATTATAGATGGGGGGAGCTCTACGAGCAGTACTTC; cdr3_aa: CASNYRWGELYEQYF
v_call: TRBV7-6; d_call: -; j_call: TRBJ2-7; clone_size: -; cdr3_nt: TGTGCCAGCAGCTTAGAAGTGGCTGGACGGGGCGAGCAGTACTTC; cdr3_aa: CASSLEVAGRGEQYF
v_call: TRBV5-1; d_call: TRBD1; j_call: TRBJ1-2; clone_size: few; cdr3_nt: TGCGCCAGCGGGACAGGGGGCGCGGACTATGGCTACACCTTC; cdr3_aa: CASGTGGADYGYTF
v_call: TRBV7-2; d_call: TRBD1; j_call: TRBJ1-1; clone_size: -; cdr3_nt: TGTGCCAGCAGCTTAGACAGGGGAACAACTGAAGCTTTCTTT; cdr3_aa: CASSLDRGTTEAFF
v_call: TRBV2; d_call: -; j_call: TRBJ2-7; clone_size: -; cdr3_nt: TGTGCCAGCAGTGGGGCCACTTGGGGCGCACCCCCCGAGCAGTACTTC; cdr3_aa: CASSGATWGAPPEQYF
v_call: TRBV7-2; d_call: -; j_call: TRBJ2-3; clone_size: -; cdr3_nt: TGTGCCAGCAGCGGAGCCCCAGATACGCAGTATTTT; cdr3_aa: CASSGAPDTQYF
v_call: TRBV11-2; d_call: -; j_call: TRBJ2-5; clone_size: -; cdr3_nt: TGTGCCAGCAGCATCCAGGGTGGCCAAGAGACCCAGTACTTC; cdr3_aa: CASSIQGGQETQYF
v_call: TRBV6-5; d_call: -; j_call: TRBJ2-1; clone_size: -; cdr3_nt: TGTGCCAGCAGTCACGAGGGGGGGCTAGGGAATGAGCAGTTCTTC; cdr3_aa: CASSHEGGLGNEQFF
v_call: TRBV9; d_call: -; j_call: TRBJ2-7; clone_size: -; cdr3_nt: TGTGCCAGCAGCAGTCGGGGTGGAGAAGTGTACTTC; cdr3_aa: CASSSRGGEVYF
v_call: TRBV30; d_call: TRBD1; j_call: TRBJ1-4; clone_size: once; cdr3_nt: TGTGCCTGGAGTGACAGGGGTGACGGAAAACTGTTTTTT; cdr3_aa: CAWSDRGDGKLFF
v_call: TRBV27; d_call: -; j_call: TRBJ1-1; clone_size: -; cdr3_nt: TGTGCCAGCAGTTTATTAGGGGGAAGCACTGAAGCTTTCTTT; cdr3_aa: CASSLLGGSTEAFF
v_call: TRBV9; d_call: -; j_call: TRBJ1-1; clone_size: -; cdr3_nt: TGTGCCAGCAGCGCCAGCTCGACTCCTGAAGCTTTCTTT; cdr3_aa: CASSASSTPEAFF
v_call: TRBV12-5; d_call: TRBD1; j_call: TRBJ2-1; clone_size: -; cdr3_nt: TGTGCTAGTGGTTTGGTAAGGACAGGCACGTTCTTC; cdr3_aa: CASGLVRTGTFF
v_call: TRBV6-1; d_call: -; j_call: TRBJ2-1; clone_size: once; cdr3_nt: TGTGCCAGCAGTGAAGCGCTCGGCGGAAATGAGCAGTTCTTC; cdr3_aa: CASSEALGGNEQFF